The TCR beta chain under discussion was sequenced for a study of identical twins. With 4 bases removed from V and 4 bases from J, the gap between germline ends came to 19 bases. The V gene's germline CDR1 is LGHDT and CDR2 YNNKEL (reference sequence). CDR3 length: 16 residues. This clonotype was recorded at least ten times. TCRdb re-called the 5' RACE reads with MiXCR, one entry per CDR3 protein. This table holds about 920,000 distinct CDR3 sequences, approximately 13% found once. This sample was shared with a second study, whose subject was yellow fever vaccine responses in identical twins.

The TCR was taken from a woman aged 18-29 years in good health. The rearrangement links TRBV3-1 to TRBJ1-1; D remains unclear. The sample comprised PBMCs. The CDR3 sequence: CASSPEDWGGGTEAFF. CDR3 in DNA: TGTGCCAGCAGCCCCGAAGATTGGGGTGGCGGCACTGAAGCTTTCTTT.